This entry lists 28 T cell receptor beta chains sequenced from one sample in a study of blood T cell repertoires in COVID-19. Clones were read by immunoSEQ multiplex PCR, and TCRdb kept only the in-frame ones, dropping some. The sample has over 95,000 clones, roughly 79% seen once. The sample comprised peripheral blood. These receptors were collected from a human donor in a cohort sampled during active COVID-19.

This chain uses TRBV29-1 with TRBJ2-7; tentatively, D is TRBD2 (6 bases). V shed 2 bases and J shed 6 bases, with 11 bases lying between them. The CDR3 extends over 12 amino acids. In germline, CDR1 is SQVTM, CDR2 ANQGSEA. The CDR3 loop reads CSVEYGGFEQYF. CDR3 DNA: TGCAGCGTTGAATACGGGGGTTTCGAGCAGTACTTC.

The chain links TRBV6-1 to TRBJ1-2; possible D gene TRBD1, 5 bases. V was trimmed by 1 base and J by 4 bases, leaving 13 bases between them. The CDR3 extends over 15 amino acids. Germline CDR1 is MNHNS and CDR2 is SASEGT. Here the CDR3 reads CASSEGPGRTYGYTF. The CDR3 DNA reads as TGTGCCAGCAGTGAAGGGCCAGGGCGTACCTATGGCTACACCTTC.

The chain links TRBV5-1 to TRBJ1-4, with unresolved D. Germline loops: CDR1 SGHRS, CDR2 YFSETQ. V lost 3 bases to trimming and J lost 7 bases, with 19 bases between them. CDR3 length equals 16 residues. CDR3 sequence (DNA): TGCGCCAGCAGCTACTACCCGTTGGTGGAGAGTGAAAAACTGTTTTTT. It codes for CASSYYPLVESEKLFF.

The gene calls are TRBV9 and TRBJ2-1; 7 bases are a match to TRBD1. The V and J ends lost 2 bases and 6 bases, in that order; junction bases with no gene match: 8. This CDR3 has 15 amino acids. Germline values: CDR1 SGDLS, CDR2 YYNGEE. CDR3 DNA sequence: TGTGCCAGCAGCGTTCTCAGTACAGGGGCCAATGAGCAGTTCTTC. Translated, it gives CASSVLSTGANEQFF.

The rearrangement uses TRBV6-1 and TRBJ2-7; TRBD1 matches 10 bases. Germline V gene data show CDR1 as MNHNS and CDR2 as SASEGT. The V and J ends lost 1 base and 4 bases, in that order; junction bases with no gene match: 1. The CDR3 covers 14 residues. The CDR3, as DNA: TGTGCCAGCAGTGAAGGACAGGGGGCGTACGAGCAGTACTTC. This translates into CASSEGQGAYEQYF.

The rearrangement links TRBV30 to TRBJ1-2, with 9 positions matching TRBD1. Germline CDR1 GTSNPN, CDR2 SVGIG (reference sequence). This CDR3 region has 15 residues. Trimming removed 1 base from V and 8 bases from J; junction bases left unmatched: 11. The DNA of the CDR3 is TGTGCCTGGAGTGACGCCGGGACAGGGTGGATAGGCTACACCTTC. Translation gives CAWSDAGTGWIGYTF. Variable domain in full (rest from reference TRBV30 and TRBJ1-2): SQTIHQWPATLVQPVGSPLSLECTVEGTSNPNLYWYRQAAGRGLQLLFYSVGIGQISSEVPQNLSASRPQDRQFILSSKKLLLSDSGFYLCAWSDAGTGWIGYTFGSGTRLTVV.

V usage is TRBV12-5 and J usage is TRBJ2-5, with TRBD2 matching over 7 bases. The ends lost 6 bases at V and 7 bases at J; junction bases unmatched: 11. Germline values: CDR1 LGHNT, CDR2 FRNRAP. The CDR3 sequence is 14 residues long. As DNA, the CDR3 is TGTGCTAGTGGACCGGGAGGTCCCCGTGGGACCCAGTACTTC. Protein sequence: CASGPGGPRGTQYF.

The chain is built from TRBV29-1 and TRBJ1-3; 7 bases agree with TRBD1. With V trimmed by 6 bases and J by 4 bases, 9 bases remained unmatched. The CDR3 length is 14 residues. Germline V gene lookup returns CDR1 SQVTM and CDR2 ANQGSEA. The CDR3 loop reads CSVPDREYGNTIYF. CDR3 in DNA: TGCAGCGTCCCCGACAGGGAATACGGAAACACCATATATTTT.

The chain has TRBV20-1 and TRBJ1-1; no definite D call. This CDR3 is built from 11 residues. CDR1 and CDR2 from the germline V gene are DFQATT and SNEGSKA (reference sequence). V was shortened by 2 bases and J by 8 bases, with 9 bases between the two germline ends. Written as DNA, the CDR3 is TGCAGTGCTAGAAGCACAGTAGAAGCTTTCTTT. Translation gives CSARSTVEAFF.

V is TRBV5-5 and J is TRBJ1-4, with 7 bases matching TRBD1. J gave up 5 bases and V 4 bases, and 8 bases lay outside the gene matches. Per germline, CDR1 SGHKS and CDR2 YYEKEE (reference sequence). The CDR3 runs to 15 residues. This CDR3 is CASSGTGTENEKLFF. The CDR3 DNA reads TGTGCCAGCAGCGGTACCGGGACAGAGAATGAAAAACTGTTTTTT. Using reference TRBV5-5 and TRBJ1-4 for the parts outside the CDR3, the full variable domain is DAGVTQSPTHLIKTRGQQVTLRCSPISGHKSVSWYQQVLGQGPQFIFQYYEKEERGRGNFPDRFSARQFPNYSSELNVNALLLGDSALYLCASSGTGTENEKLFFGSGTQLSVL.

The gene calls are TRBV5-8 and TRBJ2-6; no clear D. Germline assignment: CDR1 SGHTS and CDR2 YDEGEE. The CDR3 is 16 amino acids. V was cut by 0 bases and J by 0 bases, with 7 bases left in between. The CDR3 DNA reads as TGTGCCAGCAGCTTGGGCAGGATCTCTGGGGCCAACGTCCTGACTTTC. Protein sequence: CASSLGRISGANVLTF. The variable domain in full, completed from reference TRBV5-8 and TRBJ2-6, reads EAGVTQSPTHLIKTRGQQATLRCSPISGHTSVYWYQQALGLGLQFLLWYDEGEERNRGNFPPRFSGRQFPNYSSELNVNALELEDSALYLCASSLGRISGANVLTFGAGSRLTVL.

The rearrangement links TRBV19 to TRBJ1-2, with 7 bases identical to TRBD1. Germline V lookup: CDR1 LNHDA, CDR2 SQIVND (reference sequence). The CDR3 is made up of 17 amino acids. The ends lost 3 bases at V and 0 bases at J; junction bases unmatched: 10. CDR3 DNA: TGTGCCAGTAGTATTTTTGCAGGGGGGCAGTCTAACTATGGCTACACCTTC. Encoded protein: CASSIFAGGQSNYGYTF.

The chain links TRBV27 to TRBJ2-1; tentative D call: TRBD2 (5 bases). The CDR3 is made up of 14 amino acids. Trimming shortened V by 5 bases and J by 5 bases, and 13 bases separated the two germline ends. Per germline, CDR1 MNHEY and CDR2 SMNVEV (reference sequence). CDR3 protein: CASSPFRGNNEQFF. The CDR3 bases are TGTGCCAGCAGTCCCTTCCGGGGTAACAATGAGCAGTTCTTC.

This chain connects TRBV6-6 to TRBJ2-1, with TRBD2 matching over 11 bases. Per the germline V gene, CDR1 is MNHNY and CDR2 is SVGAGI (reference sequence). Trimming took 7 bases from V and 3 from J; bases not matched to a gene: 5. The CDR3 has 15 amino acids. CDR3 sequence reads: CASTRLAGGYNEQFF. Written as DNA, the CDR3 is TGTGCCAGCACCCGTCTAGCGGGGGGCTACAATGAGCAGTTCTTC.

The chain combines TRBV29-1 with TRBJ2-3, with D uncertain. The CDR3 consists of 13 residues. The germline gives CDR1 SQVTM, CDR2 ANQGSEA. Trimming stripped 7 bases from V and 1 base from J, with 12 bases between. The CDR3 nucleotides are TGCAGCGCGGGTCCCCTCGGCACAGATACGCAGTATTTT. Its protein is CSAGPLGTDTQYF.

This clone was counted a few times. J is TRBJ2-7 and V is TRBV5-1, with TRBD1 as a possible D gene (6 bases). Between the trimmed V and J ends, which lost 1 base and 6 bases, there was a span of 11 bases. The germline V gene encodes CDR1 SGHRS and CDR2 YFSETQ. This CDR3 is built from 13 residues. CDR3 region: CASSLKTGIEQYF. The CDR3 coding sequence is TGCGCCAGCAGCTTGAAAACAGGGATCGAGCAGTACTTC.

CDR3 region: CAWTPDRDMIDEQFF. CDR3 DNA: TGTGCCTGGACCCCCGACAGGGATATGATCGATGAGCAGTTCTTC. This chain links TRBV30 with TRBJ2-1, with 7 bases lining up with TRBD1. CDR1 GTSNPN and CDR2 SVGIG come from the germline V gene (reference sequence). V gave up 4 bases and J gave up 8 bases; unmatched junction bases: 14. CDR3 size: 15 residues. The full variable domain, its missing parts supplied by reference TRBV30 and TRBJ2-1, is SQTIHQWPATLVQPVGSPLSLECTVEGTSNPNLYWYRQAAGRGLQLLFYSVGIGQISSEVPQNLSASRPQDRQFILSSKKLLLSDSGFYLCAWTPDRDMIDEQFFGPGTRLTVL.

This clone has only a few counts. V gene TRBV6-5 combines with J gene TRBJ2-3; no clear D gene. Trimming pared 4 bases from V and 2 bases from J, leaving 4 bases between. This CDR3 comprises 12 residues. Germline V lookup: CDR1 MNHEY, CDR2 SVGAGI. CDR3 in DNA: TGTGCCAGCAGTTCCTTCACAGATACGCAGTATTTT. Its translation is CASSSFTDTQYF.

The V gene is TRBV7-8, the J gene TRBJ2-2; possibly TRBD1 for D (5 bases). Per germline, CDR1 SGHVS and CDR2 FQNEAQ. With 1 base removed from V and 5 bases from J, the gap between germline ends came to 11 bases. The CDR3 totals 15 residues. The CDR3 sequence is CASSLVQGGTGELFF. The CDR3 bases are TGTGCCAGCAGCTTAGTCCAGGGTGGGACCGGGGAGCTGTTTTTT.

The chain employs TRBV11-3 and TRBJ1-1; 8 bases align to TRBD1. Germline trimming cut 4 bases from V and 7 bases from J; bases unmatched to any gene: 5. The CDR3 length is 13 residues. Germline V gene sequence: CDR1 SGHNT, CDR2 YENEEA. CDR3 region: CASSSFTGGEAFF. As DNA, the CDR3 is TGTGCCAGCAGCTCGTTTACAGGGGGTGAAGCTTTCTTT. Filled out from reference TRBV11-3 and TRBJ1-1, the complete variable domain reads EAGVVQSPRYKIIEKKQPVAFWCNPISGHNTLYWYLQNLGQGPELLIRYENEEAVDDSQLPKDRFSAERLKGVDSTLKIQPAELGDSAVYLCASSSFTGGEAFFGQGTRLTVV.

The rearrangement uses TRBV14 and TRBJ2-3; D is perhaps TRBD1 (7 bases). V was cut by 4 bases and J by 2 bases, with 19 bases left in between. The CDR3 covers 17 residues. Germline V gene lookup returns CDR1 SGHDN and CDR2 FVKESK. CDR3 DNA sequence: TGTGCCAGCAGCCGCTCCTTAGGAGGGGGCATCACAGATACGCAGTATTTT. It codes for CASSRSLGGGITDTQYF.

The chain recombines TRBV6-5 with TRBJ1-1; possible D gene TRBD1, 5 bases. The CDR3 is made up of 13 amino acids. Per the germline V gene, CDR1 is MNHEY and CDR2 is SVGAGI. The V end was cut by 4 bases, the J end by 4 bases, with 10 bases between. In DNA, the CDR3 is TGTGCCAGCAGTTTAGTAGGGGTCACTGAAGCTTTCTTT. Its protein is CASSLVGVTEAFF.

This clone was seen more than once but under ten times. In DNA, the CDR3 is TGCGCCAGCAGCCACGATACCGGGACTACAACCTACGAGCAGTACTTC. It codes for CASSHDTGTTTYEQYF. V and J are TRBV4-3 and TRBJ2-7, with 7 bases aligning to TRBD2. CDR1 LGHNA and CDR2 YSLEER come from the germline V gene. The CDR3 sequence is 16 residues long. The J segment lost 2 bases and the V segment lost 3 bases, leaving 10 bases of the junction unmatched.

This clone was observed a handful of times. The rearrangement joins TRBV9 to TRBJ1-2; D is ambiguous. Germline values: CDR1 SGDLS, CDR2 YYNGEE. The CDR3 sequence is 15 residues long. The germline V and J ends were trimmed by 0 bases and 0 bases, with 9 bases remaining between them. CDR3 nucleotides: TGTGCCAGCAGCGTAGAACAAAACGCTAACTATGGCTACACCTTC. Its translation is CASSVEQNANYGYTF.

This chain joins TRBV6-5 and TRBJ1-4; D possibly corresponds to TRBD1 (5 bases). V was cut by 10 bases and J by 3 bases, with 18 bases left in between. The germline CDR1 and CDR2 sequences are MNHEY and SVGAGI. This CDR3 is 15 amino acids long. CDR3 nucleotide sequence: TGTGCCACCCTCGGCCCAGGGCCAGCTAATGAAAAACTGTTTTTT. Encoded protein: CATLGPGPANEKLFF.

This clone was detected a few times. The genes are TRBV5-1 and TRBJ1-5; 9 nucleotides align to TRBD1. Germline CDR1 and CDR2: SGHRS and YFSETQ. Unmatched junction bases numbered 7, after V lost 0 bases and J lost 9 bases. The CDR3 length is 15 residues. CDR3 sequence (DNA): TGCGCCAGCAGCTTGGGACAGGGGGACGGAGGGCCCCAGCATTTT. This translates into CASSLGQGDGGPQHF.

This clone occurred a few times. The chain combines TRBV6-5 with TRBJ2-7, with D unclear. Trimming cost V 0 bases and J 0 bases, with 12 bases left between them. The CDR3 runs 16 residues. In germline, CDR1 is MNHEY, CDR2 SVGAGI. CDR3 in DNA: TGTGCCAGCAGTTACTCGTACAGAACGACCTCCTACGAGCAGTACTTC. It yields the protein CASSYSYRTTSYEQYF.

V and J are TRBV5-1 and TRBJ2-6; tentative D call: TRBD1 (5 bases). This CDR3 is 17 amino acids long. V was cut by 1 base and J by 0 bases, with 11 bases left in between. CDR1 and CDR2 (germline): SGHRS, YFSETQ. CDR3 bases: TGCGCCAGCAGCTTGTCAGGGTTTGGCTCTGGGGCCAACGTCCTGACTTTC. Translated, it gives CASSLSGFGSGANVLTF. The whole variable domain, remainder taken from reference TRBV5-1 and TRBJ2-6, is KAGVTQTPRYLIKTRGQQVTLSCSPISGHRSVSWYQQTPGQGLQFLFEYFSETQRNKGNFPGRFSGRQFSNSRSEMNVSTLELGDSALYLCASSLSGFGSGANVLTFGAGSRLTVL.